This record concerns one TCR beta chain sequence. Its antigen is not known. Amplification used 60 Vbeta primers and 13 Jbeta primers. TCRdb's table, derived via immunoSEQ multiplex PCR, lists solely in-frame clones and lacks some. The table includes some 200,000 clones, over 70% detected once. The data belong to a study of cytomegalovirus exposure and HLA in healthy donors. Whole-study results and caveats: Cytomegalovirus-associated status was assigned to about 170 TCR beta chains. Relative to equally common others, HLA-associated TCR beta chains showed greater clonal expansion in a later analysis.

The sample comprised PBMCs. The receptor's source is a woman aged 30 to 39 in good health and CMV-seronegative.

The CDR3 DNA is TGCGCCAGCAGCTTTCTCGCGGAAACTGGCTACACCTTC. It codes for CASSFLAETGYTF. The chain carries TRBV5-1 and TRBJ1-2; D is unresolved. From germline, CDR1 is SGHRS and CDR2 YFSETQ. This CDR3 comprises 13 residues. The germline V and J ends were trimmed by 2 bases and 7 bases, with 12 bases remaining between them.